Presented here are 32 T cell receptor beta chains from one specimen sequenced in a study of regulatory T cells in long-lasting Graves disease. Time point defined: newly diagnosed GD, antithyroid drugs for less than 3 months. RNA extracted from PBMCs served as the sequencing template. Building of the TCR beta libraries involved iRepertoire HTBI primers and Arm-PCR of CDR3 regions. One entry per CDR3 protein, called by TCRdb with MiXCR from the multiplex PCR reads. The sample holds 300,000 to 400,000 distinct CDR3 sequences; 15% to 20% are singletons and the top ten take 35% to 45%. The specimen was peripheral blood mononuclear cells (PBMCs), collected at new diagnosis, from a patient treated with antithyroid drugs. The receptors were sampled from a female donor with Graves disease.

In this sample, this clonotype turned up many times. This sequence joins TRBV7-9 and TRBJ2-1; 7 bases line up with TRBD2. The CDR3 sequence is 15 residues long. V lost 3 bases to trimming and J lost 4 bases; unmatched junction nucleotides: 6. The germline V gene encodes CDR1 SEHNR and CDR2 FQNEAQ (reference sequence). The DNA of the CDR3 is TGTGCCAGCAGCTTCGGGCTAGCGGAGTACAATGAGCAGTTCTTC. It is translated as CASSFGLAEYNEQFF.

The CDR3 loop is CASSSWDTEAETQYF. The CDR3 DNA follows: TGCGCCAGCAGCTCTTGGGACACTGAGGCGGAGACCCAGTACTTC. J is TRBJ2-5 and V is TRBV5-1; maybe TRBD1 (6 bases). This CDR3 is 15 amino acids long. The V end lost 3 bases, the J end lost 5 bases, and 17 bases lay between the germline ends. From germline, CDR1 is SGHRS and CDR2 YFSETQ.

This clonotype has at least ten counts. The chain carries TRBV6-2 or TRBV6-3 and TRBJ2-5; 8 nucleotides agree with TRBD1. Trimming removed 5 bases from V and 5 bases from J; junction bases left unmatched: 13. The CDR3 sequence is 16 residues long. Germline lookup yields CDR1 MNHEY and CDR2 SVGEGT. The CDR3 DNA reads TGTGCCAGCAGTAATAATGACAGGGGTATCGCGGAGACCCAGTACTTC. Amino acids: CASSNNDRGIAETQYF.

This clonotype was counted ten times or more. The V gene is TRBV2, the J gene TRBJ2-1; either TRBD1 or TRBD2 may supply D (5 bases each). Trimming removed 6 bases from V and 10 bases from J, with 10 bases in between. The germline V gene encodes CDR1 SNHLY and CDR2 FYNNEI. CDR3 length equals 11 residues. The CDR3 spells CASREDTEQFF. The CDR3 region has the DNA TGTGCCAGCAGGGAGGACACAGAGCAGTTCTTC.

The rearrangement joins TRBV9 to TRBJ2-1, with D possibly matching TRBD2 (5 bases). The CDR3 covers 15 residues. CDR1 is SGDLS and CDR2 is YYNGEE in the germline V gene. The germline V and J ends were trimmed by 0 bases and 6 bases, with 13 bases remaining between them. For the CDR3, the DNA is TGTGCCAGCAGCGTAGGTCAGCGGAAGTTCAATGAGCAGTTCTTC. Protein sequence: CASSVGQRKFNEQFF.

This clonotype occurred a few times. This chain uses TRBV6-1 with TRBJ2-1; D is ambiguous. The CDR3 has 11 amino acids. From germline, CDR1 is MNHNS and CDR2 SASEGT. V lost 0 bases and J 12 bases, leaving 6 bases between the germline ends. The DNA for the CDR3 is TGTGCCAGCAGTGAAGCGTATGGGCAGTTCTTC. This gives the protein CASSEAYGQFF.

This clonotype has just a few counts. J is TRBJ2-2 and V is TRBV5-4, with TRBD1 matching over 10 bases. Trimming took 4 bases from V and 6 from J; bases not matched to a gene: 9. Germline V CDR1 and CDR2: SGHNT, YYREEE (reference sequence). The CDR3 consists of 16 residues. The CDR3 region has the DNA TGTGCCAGCAGCCCCGGGACAGGGGTTAACGCCGGGGAGCTGTTTTTT. Protein sequence: CASSPGTGVNAGELFF.

This chain connects TRBV28 to TRBJ1-5; D may be TRBD1 (5 bases). V lost 10 bases and J 1 base, leaving 14 bases between the germline ends. CDR1 and CDR2 (germline): MDHEN, SYDVKM. CDR3 size: 14 residues. CDR3 loop: CATHRNPSNQPQHF. In nucleotides, the CDR3 is TGTGCCACACACAGGAATCCAAGCAATCAGCCCCAGCATTTT.

Ten or more counts support this clonotype. A read error is possible here, since a much larger clone lies one base away. CDR3: CASSWGTNTEAFF. CDR3 coding DNA: TGTGCCAGCAGCTGGGGGACGAACACTGAAGCTTTCTTT. V gene TRBV28 combines with J gene TRBJ1-1; possibly TRBD1 for D (5 bases). From germline, CDR1 is MDHEN and CDR2 SYDVKM. V lost 6 bases and J 1 base, leaving 9 bases between the germline ends. The CDR3 length is 13 residues.

This clonotype has just a few counts. This rearrangement joins TRBV20-1 to TRBJ2-4; D not resolved. There are 13 residues in the CDR3. CDR1 and CDR2 from the germline V gene are DFQATT and SNEGSKA (reference sequence). The V gene lost 6 bases and the J gene lost 5 bases, with 14 bases spanning the gap. CDR3 DNA: TGCAGTGCAAAGAAAGGGTATGAAAACATTCAGTACTTC. Its translation is CSAKKGYENIQYF.

In the case of this clonotype: At one of its ends the junction is not consistent with the germline gene, which may arise from a read error. The chain recombines TRBV10-3 with TRBJ2-5; TRBD1 or TRBD2 may be the D gene (6 bases each). This CDR3 comprises 16 residues. From germline, CDR1 is ENHRY and CDR2 SYGVKD. The CDR3 DNA is TGTGCCATCAGCCCCGGACGGGGGCGAGGTGGAGAGGCCCAGTACTTC. It is translated as CAISPGRGRGGEAQYF.

The chain joins TRBV10-3 to TRBJ2-3; D unclear. Trimming removed 2 bases from V and 2 bases from J, with 2 bases in between. The CDR3 is 12 residues long. Germline V lookup: CDR1 ENHRY, CDR2 SYGVKD. In DNA, the CDR3 is TGTGCCATCAGTGAGACCACAGATACGCAGTATTTT. Translated, it gives CAISETTDTQYF.

This clonotype has only a few counts. The chain employs TRBV4-1 and TRBJ1-5; possible D gene TRBD1, 5 bases. This CDR3 contains 15 residues. Trimming left V 1 base short and J 4 bases short, with 11 bases between. Germline loops: CDR1 MGHRA, CDR2 YSYEKL. The CDR3 DNA is TGCGCCAGCAGCCAAGTTTTGCCAGGGAATCAGCCCCAGCATTTT. It translates to CASSQVLPGNQPQHF.

The chain joins TRBV20-1 to TRBJ1-2, with a weak D call TRBD1 (5 bases). Trimming stripped 4 bases from V and 8 bases from J, with 11 bases between. Per the germline V gene, CDR1 is DFQATT and CDR2 is SNEGSKA (reference sequence). The CDR3 has 11 residues. CDR3 region: CSATLGQGYTF. CDR3 nucleotides: TGCAGTGCTACCCTGGGGCAAGGCTACACCTTC.

This clonotype was observed many times. The chain joins TRBV6-5 to TRBJ1-6, with a weak D call TRBD1 (6 bases). V was cut by 0 bases and J by 0 bases, with 12 bases left in between. Germline V CDR1 and CDR2: MNHEY, SVGAGI. This CDR3 has 18 amino acids. The CDR3 reads CASSYSLRGSSYNSPLHF. In DNA, the CDR3 is TGTGCCAGCAGTTACTCGTTAAGGGGGAGCTCCTATAATTCACCCCTCCACTTT.

Many counts were recorded for this clonotype. The V and J genes are TRBV20-1 and TRBJ2-7; no clear D gene. Germline CDR1 reads DFQATT; CDR2 reads SNEGSKA (reference sequence). V lost 3 bases to trimming and J lost 5 bases, with 5 bases between them. The CDR3 has 10 amino acids. This CDR3 reads CSASLHEQYF. The CDR3 DNA is TGCAGTGCTAGTCTCCACGAGCAGTACTTC.

This clonotype was seen more than once but under ten times. The chain links TRBV9 to TRBJ2-6; 7 bases align to TRBD1. The CDR3 has 17 amino acids. Trimming at V came to 0 bases and at J to 3 bases, leaving 6 bases not matched to a gene. Germline assignment: CDR1 SGDLS and CDR2 YYNGEE. In DNA, the CDR3 is TGTGCCAGCAGCGTAGGTGACAGGGCGGGTGGGGCCAACGTCCTGACTTTC. It specifies CASSVGDRAGGANVLTF.

This rearrangement joins TRBV20-1 to TRBJ1-6; 10 positions match TRBD1. The CDR3 covers 13 residues. The germline V gene encodes CDR1 DFQATT and CDR2 SNEGSKA (reference sequence). V lost 7 bases, J lost 6 bases, and 3 bases stayed unmatched. The CDR3 here is CSGQGAANSPLHF. The CDR3 nucleotides read TGCAGTGGACAGGGGGCAGCTAATTCACCCCTCCACTTT.

This clonotype was seen ten or more times. The rearrangement uses TRBV6-1 and TRBJ1-2, with a possible D match to TRBD1 (6 bases). Germline V gene data show CDR1 as MNHNS and CDR2 as SASEGT. This CDR3 is built from 14 residues. The ends were cut back, 6 bases at V and 2 bases at J, with 13 bases in the middle. For the CDR3, the DNA is TGTGCCAGCAGGGTGGGGGGCGGAAACTATGGCTACACCTTC. Translation: CASRVGGGNYGYTF.

Details on this clonotype: A read error is likely here: a far larger clone is one base away. DNA of the CDR3: TGTGCCAGCCACCGGGACCAAAACAATGAGCAGTACTTC. This translates into CASHRDQNNEQYF. The chain links TRBV24-1 to TRBJ2-1; D possibly uses TRBD1 or TRBD2 (5 bases each). The end of the DNA aligns better with TRBJ2-7, so the J call may be wrong. This CDR3 has 13 amino acids. CDR1 is KGHDR and CDR2 is SFDVKD in the germline V gene.

This chain links TRBV10-2 with TRBJ2-7; maybe TRBD2 (5 bases). The V and J ends lost 0 bases and 4 bases respectively, with 16 bases between them. The germline gives CDR1 WSHSY, CDR2 SAAADI. The CDR3 sequence is 16 residues long. The CDR3 protein is CASSESAGLQLYEQYF. CDR3 coding DNA: TGCGCCAGCAGTGAGTCGGCAGGACTGCAATTATACGAGCAGTACTTC.

On this clonotype: This sequence may be a read error, since a much larger clone differs from it by one base. Lacking the conserved final phenylalanine or tryptophan, this CDR3 likely reflects a read error. V usage is TRBV28 and J usage is TRBJ2-1; 7 bases are shared with TRBD1. The CDR3 has 15 residues. Germline V gives CDR1 MDHEN, CDR2 SYDVKM. The CDR3 DNA reads TGTGCCATCAGTGACCAAGCAGGGGGCTACAATGAGCAGTTCTCC. Translating it yields CAISDQAGGYNEQFS.

This clonotype was detected ten times or more. The V call is TRBV10-3, the J call TRBJ1-1; D may be TRBD1 (5 bases). This CDR3 has 14 amino acids. The germline V gene encodes CDR1 ENHRY and CDR2 SYGVKD. Trimming removed 0 bases at V and 4 bases at J, with 9 bases between. CDR3 bases: TGTGCCATCAGTGAGTCCGGGGACTTCACTGAAGCTTTCTTT. Protein: CAISESGDFTEAFF.

This chain joins TRBV20-1 and TRBJ1-5; the match to TRBD1 covers 8 bases. CDR1 is DFQATT, CDR2 SNEGSKA, per germline (reference sequence). This CDR3 contains 13 residues. J was trimmed by 6 bases and V by 5 bases; bases with no gene match: 6. CDR3 nucleotide sequence: TGCAGTGCTGTAACAGGGGGGGCTCAGCCCCAGCATTTT. As protein: CSAVTGGAQPQHF.

This clonotype was counted ten times or more. V and J are TRBV30 and TRBJ2-1; D gene ambiguous. Germline lookup yields CDR1 GTSNPN and CDR2 SVGIG (reference sequence). The germline V and J ends were trimmed by 2 bases and 6 bases, with 11 bases remaining between them. The CDR3 is 13 amino acids. The CDR3, as DNA: TGTGCCTGGAGTCGTGGGTCTGTCAATGAGCAGTTCTTC. Its protein product is CAWSRGSVNEQFF.

This sequence joins TRBV19 and TRBJ2-7; D perhaps matches TRBD1 (6 bases). CDR3 length: 15 residues. Trimming took 5 bases from V and 2 from J, leaving 16 bases between them. Germline CDR1 LNHDA, CDR2 SQIVND (reference sequence). The CDR3 is CASSASGEPTYEQYF. CDR3 DNA sequence: TGTGCCAGTAGTGCGTCAGGGGAACCTACCTACGAGCAGTACTTC.

The table lists this clonotype with many counts. The rearrangement joins TRBV27 to TRBJ1-2; perhaps TRBD1 as D (5 bases). This CDR3 has 14 residues. Germline CDR1 is MNHEY and CDR2 is SMNVEV (reference sequence). V was clipped by 5 bases and J by 6 bases, with 16 bases between them. CDR3 DNA: TGTGCCAGCAGTCCGACCTCAGGGAGAAATGGCTACACCTTC. This encodes CASSPTSGRNGYTF.

This clonotype was detected ten times or more. The genes are TRBV28 and TRBJ2-1; 8 bases are a match to TRBD1. V was clipped by 7 bases and J by 1 base; unmatched bases: 24. Looked up from germline, CDR1 is MDHEN and CDR2 is SYDVKM. CDR3 length equals 21 residues. CDR3 DNA sequence: TGTGCCAGCACAGCCCCCCTGCCCCCCAGGGGGCAGAATTGGTCCTACAATGAGCAGTTCTTC. Its translation: CASTAPLPPRGQNWSYNEQFF.

This clonotype was recorded at least ten times. The rearrangement joins TRBV12-3 or TRBV12-4 to TRBJ1-5; D not resolved. The CDR3 length is 14 residues. Trimming shortened V by 2 bases and J by 7 bases, and 12 bases separated the two germline ends. This CDR3 reads CASSLTVSGQPQHF. CDR3 nucleotide sequence: TGTGCCAGCAGTTTAACAGTCTCGGGCCAGCCCCAGCATTTT.

This clonotype was seen at least ten times. V gene TRBV6-1 combines with J gene TRBJ2-7; 7 bases match TRBD2. The CDR3 extends over 13 amino acids. The germline V gene has CDR1 MNHNS and CDR2 SASEGT. The trim removed 8 bases at V and 4 bases at J, leaving 8 bases unmatched. The CDR3 bases are TGTGCCAGCCGGCGTGGGGGGGAGTACGAGCAGTACTTC. Translating it yields CASRRGGEYEQYF.

This clonotype was observed a handful of times. V gene TRBV20-1 combines with J gene TRBJ1-1; TRBD1 matches at 8 bases. V gave up 6 bases and J gave up 4 bases; unmatched junction bases: 7. The germline CDR1 and CDR2 sequences are DFQATT and SNEGSKA (reference sequence). The CDR3 runs 13 residues. CDR3 nucleotide sequence: TGCAGTGCCGACAGGGGAGGAAGCACTGAAGCTTTCTTT. It is translated as CSADRGGSTEAFF.

A few counts support this clonotype. A much more abundant neighbour one base away suggests this may be a read error. The chain is built from TRBV24-1 and TRBJ2-7, with a tentative D call TRBD2 (6 bases). The CDR3 consists of 15 residues. Germline values: CDR1 KGHDR, CDR2 SFDVKD. The CDR3 DNA follows: TGTGCCACCAGTGGCTCGGGGGAACGGGCCTACGAGCGGTACTTC. Amino acid sequence: CATSGSGERAYERYF.